Presented here are 29 T cell receptor beta chains from one specimen sequenced in a study of blood T cell repertoires in COVID-19. Profiled with immunoSEQ multiplex PCR; TCRdb holds only in-frame clones, not every one. The profile shows about 80,000 clones, 75% to 85% of them singletons. The sequenced material came from peripheral blood. Receptors were obtained from a man aged 55 to 70 with COVID-19, enrolled during active disease.

V is TRBV24-1 and J is TRBJ2-3; possibly TRBD1 for D (5 bases). The CDR3 totals 18 residues. Trimming took off 2 bases at V and 5 bases at J, with 22 bases between the two ends. CDR1 and CDR2 from the germline V gene are KGHDR and SFDVKD. The CDR3 DNA sequence: TGTGCCACCAGTGATTGGACCTCCGCCAGGGTCCTGGTAGATACGCAGTATTTT. Protein: CATSDWTSARVLVDTQYF.

The rearrangement uses TRBV19 and TRBJ1-1; weak D call: TRBD1 (6 bases). Germline V gene data show CDR1 as LNHDA and CDR2 as SQIVND (reference sequence). There are 12 residues in the CDR3. V was shortened by 3 bases and J by 7 bases, with 9 bases between the two germline ends. The CDR3 spells CASSILDSEAFF. CDR3 coding DNA: TGTGCCAGTAGTATCCTGGACAGTGAAGCTTTCTTT.

The chain has TRBV29-1 and TRBJ2-7; D not resolved. CDR1 is SQVTM, CDR2 ANQGSEA, per germline. V was pared by 0 bases and J by 0 bases, with 9 bases between. This CDR3 has 14 residues. The CDR3 is CSVEETRTSYEQYF. The CDR3 DNA follows: TGCAGCGTTGAAGAGACACGAACCTCCTACGAGCAGTACTTC.

This clone was observed a handful of times. The V gene is TRBV5-5, the J gene TRBJ2-2; 9 bases match TRBD1. The ends lost 6 bases at V and 3 bases at J; junction bases unmatched: 3. CDR1 is SGHKS, CDR2 YYEKEE, per germline (reference sequence). The CDR3 has 14 residues. The CDR3 DNA reads TGTGCCAGCAAATGGACAGGGGACACCGGGGAGCTGTTTTTT. This sequence encodes CASKWTGDTGELFF.

The chain uses TRBV19 and TRBJ2-1, with TRBD2 matching over 8 bases. J gave up 10 bases and V 8 bases, and 16 bases lay outside the gene matches. CDR1 and CDR2 (germline): LNHDA, SQIVND (reference sequence). The CDR3 extends over 15 amino acids. The CDR3 DNA reads as TGTGCCAGTCAAGGACTAGCCTCGACCTCCGGGGAGCAGTTCTTC. Its translation is CASQGLASTSGEQFF.

This clone was counted many times. This rearrangement joins TRBV11-2 to TRBJ1-2; D gene ambiguous. The CDR3 is made up of 15 amino acids. CDR1 and CDR2 from the germline V gene are SGHAT and FQNNGV. The ends were cut back, 2 bases at V and 3 bases at J, with 13 bases in the middle. The CDR3 DNA reads TGTGCCAGCAGCTTAAGGCAGGAAGGTGACTATGGCTACACCTTC. Residues: CASSLRQEGDYGYTF.

The V call is TRBV25-1, the J call TRBJ2-5; possibly TRBD1 for D (6 bases). The CDR3 contains 15 residues. With 4 bases removed from V and 0 bases from J, the gap between germline ends came to 12 bases. The germline V gene has CDR1 MGHDK and CDR2 SYGVNS. CDR3 sequence: CASSVGTGYQETQYF. CDR3 nucleotides: TGTGCCAGCAGTGTCGGTACAGGGTACCAAGAGACCCAGTACTTC.

The chain recombines TRBV11-2 with TRBJ1-5; D is unresolved. The CDR3 has 13 amino acids. CDR1 and CDR2 from the germline V gene are SGHAT and FQNNGV. The V and J ends lost 3 bases and 3 bases respectively, with 6 bases between them. The CDR3, as DNA: TGTGCCAGCAGCTTTGCGGACAATCAGCCCCAGCATTTT. This gives the protein CASSFADNQPQHF.

This clone was seen only once. J is TRBJ2-2 and V is TRBV5-8; 9 bases line up with TRBD2. Germline V gene lookup returns CDR1 SGHTS and CDR2 YDEGEE. The length of the CDR3 is 17 residues. Trimming at V came to 4 bases and at J to 3 bases, leaving 10 bases not matched to a gene. The CDR3 protein is CASSLREGRTDTGELFF. In DNA form, the CDR3 reads TGTGCCAGCAGCCTGCGGGAGGGCCGAACTGACACCGGGGAGCTGTTTTTT.

This clone has just a few counts. CDR3 sequence reads: CASSLEGAGVRDEQYF. The DNA of the CDR3 is TGCGCCAGCAGCTTGGAGGGAGCAGGGGTGAGGGACGAGCAGTACTTC. V usage is TRBV5-1 and J usage is TRBJ2-7, with a weak D call TRBD1 (6 bases). This CDR3 spans 16 amino acids. CDR1 and CDR2 from the germline V gene are SGHRS and YFSETQ. Trimming removed 0 bases from V and 5 bases from J, with 18 bases in between.

This chain links TRBV5-5 with TRBJ2-7, with D possibly matching TRBD1 (5 bases). Germline V gene data show CDR1 as SGHKS and CDR2 as YYEKEE (reference sequence). With 6 bases removed from V and 6 bases from J, the gap between germline ends came to 16 bases. The length of the CDR3 is 13 residues. The CDR3 sequence: CASNFQGSGEQYF. Written as DNA, the CDR3 is TGTGCCAGCAACTTTCAGGGTTCCGGCGAGCAGTACTTC. The full variable domain, in which reference TRBV5-5 and TRBJ2-7 provide the parts outside the CDR3, is DAGVTQSPTHLIKTRGQQVTLRCSPISGHKSVSWYQQVLGQGPQFIFQYYEKEERGRGNFPDRFSARQFPNYSSELNVNALLLGDSALYLCASNFQGSGEQYFGPGTRLTVT.

This chain joins TRBV11-3 and TRBJ2-3; 8 bases map to TRBD2. The V gene end was trimmed by 5 bases and the J gene end by 5 bases; junction bases not matched to a gene: 12. Germline CDR1 is SGHNT and CDR2 is YENEEA. This CDR3 comprises 16 residues. CDR3 in amino acids: CASSPGIAGLGDTQYF. DNA of the CDR3: TGTGCCAGCAGCCCAGGGATAGCGGGGCTGGGAGATACGCAGTATTTT.

This chain joins TRBV27 and TRBJ1-2; TRBD1 matches 9 bases. CDR1 is MNHEY, CDR2 SMNVEV, per germline (reference sequence). This CDR3 has 13 residues. V trimming: 2 bases; J trimming: 9 bases; junction bases outside the gene matches: 4. The CDR3 here is CASSLGTGYRYTF. For the CDR3, the DNA is TGTGCCAGCAGTTTAGGGACAGGGTATCGCTACACCTTC.

The chain combines TRBV7-3 with TRBJ2-5; maybe TRBD2 (5 bases). Trimming took 5 bases from V and 1 from J, leaving 14 bases between them. This CDR3 has 15 residues. CDR1 and CDR2 from the germline V gene are SGHTA and FQGTGA. The DNA of the CDR3 is TGTGCCAGCAGCCCAGGAGGCTCAATCCAAGAGACCCAGTACTTC. It translates to CASSPGGSIQETQYF.

The chain couples TRBV5-4 to TRBJ2-2; TRBD2 matches 10 bases. The CDR3 loop spans 17 amino acids. The J segment lost 7 bases and the V segment lost 2 bases, leaving 11 bases of the junction unmatched. The germline V gene has CDR1 SGHNT and CDR2 YYREEE (reference sequence). CDR3 loop: CASSFPTAGGYHGELFF. The CDR3 nucleotides are TGTGCCAGCAGCTTCCCAACAGCGGGAGGGTATCACGGGGAGCTGTTTTTT.

V and J are TRBV27 and TRBJ1-4; 7 bases fit TRBD1. Trimming cost V 5 bases and J 4 bases; bases outside gene matches: 7. The V gene's germline CDR1 is MNHEY and CDR2 SMNVEV (reference sequence). The CDR3 runs to 15 residues. CDR3 nucleotide sequence: TGTGCCAGCAGTCCCCGGGACAGCCGTAATGAAAAACTGTTTTTT. The encoded protein is CASSPRDSRNEKLFF.

Only one count was recorded for this clone. This sequence joins TRBV5-4 and TRBJ2-3; 8 bases align to TRBD2. The CDR3 has 13 residues. Looked up from germline, CDR1 is SGHNT and CDR2 is YYREEE (reference sequence). Trimming removed 5 bases from V and 1 base from J; junction bases left unmatched: 0. CDR3 sequence reads: CASRRGGTDTQYF. The CDR3, as DNA: TGTGCCAGCAGGCGGGGGGGCACAGATACGCAGTATTTT.

The CDR3 reads CASSRGHNTEAFF. CDR3 nucleotide sequence: TGTGCCAGCAGCCGCGGGCACAACACTGAAGCTTTCTTT. The chain employs TRBV3-1 (or the pseudogene TRBV3-2) and TRBJ1-1; D is undetermined. V was clipped by 4 bases and J by 2 bases, with 8 bases between them. Germline values: CDR1 LGHDT, CDR2 YNNKEL (reference sequence). The CDR3 is 13 amino acids.

This chain joins TRBV5-4 and TRBJ2-5; 8 bases are a match to TRBD1. The trim removed 1 base at V and 5 bases at J, leaving 4 bases unmatched. This CDR3 has 14 residues. Germline loops: CDR1 SGHNT, CDR2 YYREEE (reference sequence). CDR3 in DNA: TGTGCCAGCAGCTTGATCCAGGGGGCCGAGACCCAGTACTTC. As protein: CASSLIQGAETQYF. The complete variable domain, with remaining parts taken from reference TRBV5-4 and TRBJ2-5, reads ETGVTQSPTHLIKTRGQQVTLRCSSQSGHNTVSWYQQALGQGPQFIFQYYREEENGRGNFPPRFSGLQFPNYSSELNVNALELDDSALYLCASSLIQGAETQYFGPGTRLLVL.

The rearrangement joins TRBV3-1 (or the pseudogene TRBV3-2) to TRBJ1-5; D might be TRBD1 (6 bases). CDR3 length: 15 residues. Germline V gene data show CDR1 as LGHDT and CDR2 as YNNKEL (reference sequence). The V gene lost 1 base and the J gene lost 7 bases, with 14 bases spanning the gap. The CDR3 nucleotides read TGTGCCAGCAGCCAAGGGGGCAGGGGAGCGCAGCCCCAGCATTTT. Amino acids: CASSQGGRGAQPQHF.

This rearrangement joins TRBV7-9 to TRBJ2-1; TRBD2 matches 11 bases. The V gene end was trimmed by 6 bases and the J gene end by 8 bases; junction bases not matched to a gene: 18. The CDR3 runs to 18 residues. In germline, CDR1 is SEHNR, CDR2 FQNEAQ (reference sequence). CDR3 region: CASSYPGIAGGHLDEQFF. DNA of the CDR3: TGTGCCAGCAGTTACCCCGGGATAGCGGGGGGGCATTTGGATGAGCAGTTCTTC. Full variable domain (rest looked up from reference TRBV7-9 and TRBJ2-1): DTGVSQNPRHKITKRGQNVTFRCDPISEHNRLYWYRQTLGQGPEFLTYFQNEAQLEKSRLLSDRFSAERPKGSFSTLEIQRTEQGDSAMYLCASSYPGIAGGHLDEQFFGPGTRLTVL.

For this clone: The junction departs from the called germline gene at one end, perhaps through a read error. This chain joins TRBV2 and TRBJ2-5, with 8 bases lining up with TRBD1. Germline CDR1 and CDR2: SNHLY and FYNNEI. The CDR3 extends over 16 amino acids. CDR3 in amino acids: CASSEAQPRGRETQYF. DNA of the CDR3: TGTGCCAGCAGCGAAGCCCAACCCAGGGGGCGAGAGACCCAGTACTTC.

The V call is TRBV14, the J call TRBJ2-7; possibly TRBD2 for D (5 bases). The germline V gene encodes CDR1 SGHDN and CDR2 FVKESK. The CDR3 spans 14 residues. Trimming took off 1 base at V and 2 bases at J, with 9 bases between the two ends. The CDR3 nucleotides read TGTGCCAGCAGCCAAGTACGTAGCGCCTACGAGCAGTACTTC. This translates into CASSQVRSAYEQYF.

The chain recombines TRBV7-9 with TRBJ1-6; 9 bases are shared with TRBD1. With V trimmed by 5 bases and J by 9 bases, 8 bases remained unmatched. This CDR3 contains 15 residues. Germline V gene lookup returns CDR1 SEHNR and CDR2 FQNEAQ (reference sequence). The CDR3, as DNA: TGTGCCAGCAGCGACTCGACAGGGGGAGGTTCACCCCTCCACTTT. It is translated as CASSDSTGGGSPLHF.

The chain has TRBV6-1 and TRBJ2-3; D ambiguous. Per the germline V gene, CDR1 is MNHNS and CDR2 is SASEGT. The CDR3 sequence is 14 residues long. The V and J ends lost 2 bases and 3 bases respectively, with 9 bases between them. CDR3 bases: TGTGCCAGCAGTGAACTCGACACAACAGATACGCAGTATTTT. It codes for CASSELDTTDTQYF.

As DNA, the CDR3 is TGCGCCAGCAGCCCCGTTCTGAGCAATGAGCAGTTCTTC. Its protein is CASSPVLSNEQFF. The chain links TRBV4-1 to TRBJ2-1; D not certain. Germline V gives CDR1 MGHRA, CDR2 YSYEKL. The CDR3 has 13 residues. V lost 4 bases to trimming and J lost 6 bases, with 10 bases between them.

This clone appeared a single time. This chain uses TRBV5-4 with TRBJ2-3; the D is unclear. V was trimmed by 0 bases and J by 5 bases, leaving 7 bases between them. Looked up from germline, CDR1 is SGHNT and CDR2 is YYREEE (reference sequence). The CDR3 has 13 residues. CDR3 nucleotides: TGTGCCAGCAGCTTGGACAACAGAGATACGCAGTATTTT. It is translated as CASSLDNRDTQYF.

This rearrangement joins TRBV18 to TRBJ2-2; D perhaps matches TRBD2 (6 bases). This CDR3 has 15 residues. Germline values: CDR1 KGHSH, CDR2 LQKENI. Trimming pared 3 bases from V and 1 base from J, leaving 9 bases between. The CDR3 region is CASSPGLLNTGELFF. For the CDR3, the DNA is TGTGCCAGCTCACCGGGACTCTTGAACACCGGGGAGCTGTTTTTT.

This sequence joins TRBV5-1 and TRBJ1-2, with D perhaps TRBD1 (6 bases). The CDR3 is 13 amino acids. Germline loops: CDR1 SGHRS, CDR2 YFSETQ. Trimming took 0 bases from V and 8 from J, leaving 11 bases between them. The CDR3: CASSLGTGLGYTF. CDR3 nucleotides: TGCGCCAGCAGCTTGGGAACAGGGCTAGGCTACACCTTC.